These T cell receptor beta chains were read from a single sample in a study of Ad26.COV2.S vaccination and SARS-CoV-2 variants. Using immunoSEQ multiplex PCR, the repertoire was profiled, and TCRdb retains in-frame clones only, with some absent. There are 400,000 to 500,000 clones in the sample; around 89% occur only once, and 3.6% lies in the top ten. Sequencing used peripheral blood, obtained in a trial of Ad26.COV2.S vaccine versus placebo. Source of these receptors: a person aged 18-65 years who received the Ad26.COV2.S COVID-19 vaccine or a placebo. Each CDR3 is given with its conserved first and last residue. Fields, in order: clone size, J gene, D gene, V gene, CDR3 DNA, CDR3 protein. The D gene is left open where the match is weak. The listing skips clone size in some rows; elsewhere it reads once, few, many or a size class.

>NA|TRBJ2-7|NA|TRBV15
TGTGCCACCAGCAGAGGAGGCCGGGACACCTTGAGGGAGCAGTACTTC
CATSRGGRDTLREQYF
>NA|TRBJ2-2|TRBD1|TRBV2
TGTGCCAGCAGTAGACAGGGCACCGGGGAGCTGTTTTTT
CASSRQGTGELFF
>NA|TRBJ2-7|TRBD2|TRBV5-1
TGCGCCAGCAGCTTGGCTAGCGGGGGCTACGAGCAGTACTTC
CASSLASGGYEQYF
>NA|TRBJ1-3|NA|TRBV21-1
TGTGCCAGCTCCCAAAAGGTCCGTGAACAGAAGAATGGAAACACCATATATTTT
CASSQKVREQKNGNTIYF
>NA|TRBJ2-2|TRBD2|TRBV6-5
TGTGCCAGCAGCCGGGAGGGGGGAAACACCGGGGAGCTGTTTTTT
CASSREGGNTGELFF
>NA|TRBJ2-3|NA|TRBV27
TGTGCCAGCAGTTTAAGCCCCTTCCTCCTAGCAGGGACAGATACGCAGTATTTT
CASSLSPFLLAGTDTQYF
>NA|TRBJ2-7|NA|TRBV7-3
TGTGCCAGCAGCCCCGGACCCGGCGACTACGAGCAGTACTTC
CASSPGPGDYEQYF
>few|TRBJ1-3|NA|TRBV30
TGTGCCTGGAGTGTACCGAGGACCGACGGAAACACCATATATTTT
CAWSVPRTDGNTIYF
>NA|TRBJ2-3|NA|TRBV30
TGTGCCTGGAGGAAAGCGTCAGATACGCAGTATTTT
CAWRKASDTQYF
>NA|TRBJ1-6|NA|TRBV5-4
TGTGCCAGCAGCTTGGGGGAGGGCAGTAGCTATAATTCACCCCTCCACTTT
CASSLGEGSSYNSPLHF
>NA|TRBJ2-7|TRBD2|TRBV5-1
TGCGCCAGCCGTAAAGCGGGGGGGGACGAGCAGTACTTC
CASRKAGGDEQYF
>NA|TRBJ1-5|NA|TRBV7-9
TGTGCCAGCAGCTTAGGGGGTGGGCAGCCCCAGCATTTT
CASSLGGGQPQHF
>NA|TRBJ1-2|TRBD1|TRBV18
TGTGCCAGCTCACCCGGACAGGGGGCTAACTATGGCTACACCTTC
CASSPGQGANYGYTF
>few|TRBJ1-3|NA|TRBV28
TGTGCCAGCAACGAGGACAGCTACTCTGGAAACACCATATATTTT
CASNEDSYSGNTIYF
>once|TRBJ2-1|NA|TRBV19
TGTGCCAGTAGTCCCCGGGGACGGATCAATGAGCAGTTCTTC
CASSPRGRINEQFF
>NA|TRBJ1-5|NA|TRBV19
TGTGCCAGTAGTATCGGGGGACTGAGGAGCAGTCAGCCCCAGCATTTT
CASSIGGLRSSQPQHF
>NA|TRBJ2-1|NA|TRBV5-1
TGCGCCAGCAGCTTGGCTAGTACCCCCTCCTACAATGAGCAGTTCTTC
CASSLASTPSYNEQFF
>NA|TRBJ1-1|TRBD1|TRBV2
TGTGCCAGCAGTGTCGTGTTGGGACAGGGGGCCCTCTTT
CASSVVLGQGALF
>NA|TRBJ1-3|NA|TRBV2
TGTGCCAGCAGTGAAGGGAAGATACAAACCTCTGGAAACACCATATATTTT
CASSEGKIQTSGNTIYF
>NA|TRBJ2-7|NA|TRBV4-3
TGCGCCAGCAGCCCGTGGGACTCTTACGAGCAGTACTTC
CASSPWDSYEQYF
>NA|TRBJ1-4|NA|TRBV5-6
TGTGCCAGCAGCTTGGGACCGGTGGAAAAACTGTTTTTT
CASSLGPVEKLFF
>NA|TRBJ1-1|TRBD1|TRBV6-5
TGTGCCAGCAGTTACCGACCGGGACAGGGGTCCACTGAAGCTTTCTTT
CASSYRPGQGSTEAFF
>NA|TRBJ2-3|TRBD1|TRBV2
TGTGCCAGCAGGACAGGACAGGGGGCAAGGTATTTT
CASRTGQGARYF
>NA|TRBJ1-6|NA|TRBV6-2/TRBV6-3
TGTGCCAGCAGCAAACCTCAACCTTCACCCCTCCACTTT
CASSKPQPSPLHF
>NA|TRBJ2-6|NA|TRBV18
TGTGCCAGCTCACCAGCAGGAGGGTCCTCTGGGGCCAACGTCCTGACTTTC
CASSPAGGSSGANVLTF
>once|TRBJ2-3|NA|TRBV21-1
TGTGCCAGCAGCTCCTCAATACGGGGGGATGGCACAGATACGCAGTATTTT
CASSSSIRGDGTDTQYF
>NA|TRBJ2-1|NA|TRBV6-5
TGTGCCAGCAGTCGGGGTAGGGTCCGCAATGAGCAGTTCTTC
CASSRGRVRNEQFF
>NA|TRBJ2-7|NA|TRBV11-3
TGTGCCAGCAGCTTAGATAGGTCGACCTCCTACGAGCAGTACTTC
CASSLDRSTSYEQYF
>NA|TRBJ2-1|NA|TRBV19
TGTGCCAGCACCCCCCGTGTGGGGGGCTTCCGTGGCAATGAGCAGTTCTTC
CASTPRVGGFRGNEQFF
>NA|TRBJ1-4|NA|TRBV5-1
TGCGCCAGCAGCCTCCGGGGCAGTCCCTTTAATGAAAAACTGTTTTTT
CASSLRGSPFNEKLFF
>NA|TRBJ2-7|NA|TRBV4-3
TGCGCCAGCAGCCAAGTTCTCAGGGGAAGCGAGCAGTACTTC
CASSQVLRGSEQYF
>NA|TRBJ2-7|NA|TRBV30
TGTGCCTGGAGTCCCGGGACGGGGGCCTACGAGCAGTACTTC
CAWSPGTGAYEQYF
>NA|TRBJ2-5|NA|TRBV28
TGTGCCAGCAGTTCCCGACTCAGACAAGAGACCCAGTACTTC
CASSSRLRQETQYF
>NA|TRBJ2-3|NA|TRBV5-1
TGCGCCAGCAGCTTTTCGGGGCGCAGCACAGATACGCAGTATTTT
CASSFSGRSTDTQYF
>NA|TRBJ2-5|NA|TRBV7-7
TGTGCTAGCAGCTTAAAGAAATCGGGGGAAAATGGCGAGACCCAGTACTTC
CASSLKKSGENGETQYF
>few|TRBJ2-7|NA|TRBV2
TGTGCCAGTTGGCGGGGGCCTCCCTACGAGCAGTACTTC
CASWRGPPYEQYF
>NA|TRBJ2-1|TRBD1|TRBV7-9
TGTGCCAGCAGCGTAGCGACAGGGATCTACAATGAGCAGTTCTTC
CASSVATGIYNEQFF